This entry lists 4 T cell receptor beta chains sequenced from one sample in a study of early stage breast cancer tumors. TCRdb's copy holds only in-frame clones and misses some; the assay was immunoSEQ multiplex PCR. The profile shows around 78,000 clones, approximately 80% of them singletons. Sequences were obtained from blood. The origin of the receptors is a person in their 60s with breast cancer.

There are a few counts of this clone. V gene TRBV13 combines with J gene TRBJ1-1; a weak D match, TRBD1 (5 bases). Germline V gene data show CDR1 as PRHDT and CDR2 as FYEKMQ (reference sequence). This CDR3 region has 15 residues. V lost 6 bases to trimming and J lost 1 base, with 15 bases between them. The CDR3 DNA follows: TGTGCCAGCAGGCAAAGGGGCGGAAAGAACACTGAAGCTTTCTTT. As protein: CASRQRGGKNTEAFF. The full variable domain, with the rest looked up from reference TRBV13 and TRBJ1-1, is AAGVIQSPRHLIKEKRETATLKCYPIPRHDTVYWYQQGPGQDPQFLISFYEKMQSDKGSIPDRFSAQQFSDYHSELNMSSLELGDSALYFCASRQRGGKNTEAFFGQGTRLTVV.

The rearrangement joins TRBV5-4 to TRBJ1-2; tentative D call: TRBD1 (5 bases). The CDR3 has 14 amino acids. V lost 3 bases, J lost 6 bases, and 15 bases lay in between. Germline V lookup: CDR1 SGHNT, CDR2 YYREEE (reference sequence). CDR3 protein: CASSSGGGFDGYTF. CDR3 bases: TGTGCCAGCAGCTCTGGGGGTGGTTTTGATGGCTACACCTTC.

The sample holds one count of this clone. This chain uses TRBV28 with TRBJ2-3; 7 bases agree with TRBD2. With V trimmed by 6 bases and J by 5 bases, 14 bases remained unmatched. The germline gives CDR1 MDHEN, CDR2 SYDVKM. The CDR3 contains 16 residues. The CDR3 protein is CASSTRRTGGGDTQYF. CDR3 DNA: TGTGCCAGCAGCACACGCCGGACCGGCGGGGGAGATACGCAGTATTTT. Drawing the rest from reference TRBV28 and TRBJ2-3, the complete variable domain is DVKVTQSSRYLVKRTGEKVFLECVQDMDHENMFWYRQDPGLGLRLIYFSYDVKMKEKGDIPEGYSVSREKKERFSLILESASTNQTSMYLCASSTRRTGGGDTQYFGPGTRLTVL.

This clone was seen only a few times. The CDR3, as DNA: TGTGCCAGCAAATCCGGGACAGCATATGGCTACACCTTC. Protein sequence: CASKSGTAYGYTF. This chain connects TRBV28 to TRBJ1-2; 7 bases line up with TRBD1. Germline V gives CDR1 MDHEN, CDR2 SYDVKM. The ends lost 7 bases at V and 5 bases at J; junction bases unmatched: 7. The CDR3 runs 13 residues.